This T cell receptor beta chain was sequenced in a study of CD8 T cells in ankylosing spondylitis. For TCR beta, libraries came from quantitative 5'-RACE with molecular barcodes. TCRdb processed the 5' RACE reads anew with MiXCR; each CDR3 protein has one entry. The table has over 450,000 distinct CDR3 sequences, 9.5% to 15% seen once; the top ten hold over 6.5%. The J segment lost 7 bases and the V segment lost 6 bases, leaving 8 bases of the junction unmatched. The CDR3 loop spans 15 amino acids. The V gene's germline CDR1 is MNHNS and CDR2 SASEGT. Whole-study results and caveats: In ankylosing spondylitis blood, a motif of about eight highly homologous TCR beta variants appeared characteristic. Earlier reports found some motif variants in synovial fluid and blood in reactive arthritis. Clones tied to disease were said to be significantly enriched in matched ankylosing spondylitis synovial fluid.

Regarding this clonotype: Its antigen is currently unknown.

The sequence came from a male donor with ankylosing spondylitis. The chain uses TRBV6-1 and TRBJ2-1; 11 nucleotides align to TRBD2. Sequences were obtained from blood, either unsorted or a sorted T cell fraction (not recorded which). The chain's CDR3 is CASRKLAGDRNEQFF. Written as DNA, the CDR3 is TGTGCCAGCAGAAAACTAGCGGGAGATCGGAATGAGCAGTTCTTC.